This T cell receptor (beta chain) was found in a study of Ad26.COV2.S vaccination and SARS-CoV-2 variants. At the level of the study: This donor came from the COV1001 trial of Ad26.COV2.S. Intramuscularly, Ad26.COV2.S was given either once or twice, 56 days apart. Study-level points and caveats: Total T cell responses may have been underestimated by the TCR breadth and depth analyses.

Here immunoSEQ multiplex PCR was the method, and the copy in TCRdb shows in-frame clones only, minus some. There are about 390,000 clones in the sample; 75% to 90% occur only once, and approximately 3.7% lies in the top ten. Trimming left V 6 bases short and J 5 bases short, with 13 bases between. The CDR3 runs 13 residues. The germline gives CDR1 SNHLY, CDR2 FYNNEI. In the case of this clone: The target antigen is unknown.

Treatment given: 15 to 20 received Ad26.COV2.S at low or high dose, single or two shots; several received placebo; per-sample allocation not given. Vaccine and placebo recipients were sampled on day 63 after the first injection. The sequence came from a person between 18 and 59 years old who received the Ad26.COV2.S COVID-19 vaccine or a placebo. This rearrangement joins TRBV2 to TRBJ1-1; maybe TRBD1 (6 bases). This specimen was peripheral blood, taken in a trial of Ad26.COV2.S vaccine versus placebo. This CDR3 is CASRVQGRTEAFF. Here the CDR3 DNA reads TGTGCCAGCAGAGTACAGGGACGAACTGAAGCTTTCTTT.